What follows are 29 T cell receptor beta chains derived from one specimen sequenced in a study of CD8 T cells in ankylosing spondylitis (TCRdb year 2017). Library prep was done by 5' RACE. Sequenced on an Illumina HiSeq 2500. TCRdb took the public reads, trimmed them with fastp at Q25, ran MiXCR for clone calling and kept in-frame beta chains. Every CDR3 protein is listed once, alongside the most common genes and DNA of its rows. Across this sample there are 35,000 or so distinct CDR3 sequences, with approximately 5.9% seen only once. The ten largest clones take up around 12% of the sample. Material: blood, either unsorted or a sorted T cell fraction (not recorded which). The receptor source for this set is a male donor with ankylosing spondylitis or in good health (not recorded which).

This clonotype was observed many times. CDR3 residues: CSARDLRGEGRTDTQYF. CDR3 coding DNA: TGCAGTGCTAGAGATCTGAGGGGGGAAGGGCGCACAGATACGCAGTATTTT. The chain joins TRBV20-1 to TRBJ2-3; D may be TRBD1 or TRBD2 (6 bases each). The CDR3 length is 17 residues. Trimming removed 0 bases at V and 1 base at J, with 17 bases between. Germline V gene data show CDR1 as DFQATT and CDR2 as SNEGSKA (reference sequence).

This clonotype was detected ten times or more. The chain combines TRBV25-1 with TRBJ2-3; D tentatively fits TRBD1 or TRBD2 (6 bases each). V was cut by 6 bases and J by 4 bases, with 14 bases left in between. The germline V gene encodes CDR1 MGHDK and CDR2 SYGVNS. The CDR3 length is 14 residues. CDR3 sequence (DNA): TGTGCCAGCAGATCCGGGGGCAGCGCAGATACGCAGTATTTT. Amino acids: CASRSGGSADTQYF.

Details on this clonotype: A read error is possible here, since a much larger clone lies one base away. Lacking the conserved final phenylalanine or tryptophan, this CDR3 likely reflects a read error. The rearrangement joins TRBV4-2 to TRBJ2-1; a weak D match, TRBD1 (6 bases). The CDR3 has 16 residues. The germline V and J ends were trimmed by 4 bases and 0 bases, with 13 bases remaining between them. Germline V gives CDR1 LGHNA, CDR2 YNFKEQ. CDR3 in amino acids: CASSPGQSFSYNEQFY. DNA of the CDR3: TGTGCCAGCAGCCCCGGACAGTCCTTCTCCTACAATGAGCAGTTCTAC.

In its sample, this clonotype was seen many times. This chain connects TRBV7-2 to TRBJ1-6; D remains ambiguous. This CDR3 region has 16 residues. Trimming pared 1 base from V and 8 bases from J, leaving 15 bases between. Germline values: CDR1 SGHTA, CDR2 FQGNSA. The CDR3 sequence is CASSLEQIGLYSPLHF. In DNA form, the CDR3 reads TGTGCCAGCAGCTTAGAACAGATAGGATTATATTCACCCCTCCACTTT. Combining the CDR3 with reference TRBV7-2 and TRBJ1-6 gives the whole variable domain GAGVSQSPSNKVTEKGKDVELRCDPISGHTALYWYRQSLGQGLEFLIYFQGNSAPDKSGLPSDRFSAERTGGSVSTLTIQRTQQEDSAVYLCASSLEQIGLYSPLHFGNGTRLTVT.

The sample holds many counts of this clonotype. The rearrangement links TRBV3-1 to TRBJ1-1, with D perhaps matching TRBD1 (6 bases). Germline CDR1 LGHDT, CDR2 YNNKEL (reference sequence). The length of the CDR3 is 14 residues. V was cut by 1 base and J by 9 bases, with 15 bases left in between. CDR3 region: CASSQGSNRVQAFF. DNA for the CDR3: TGTGCCAGCAGCCAAGGATCCAACAGGGTGCAAGCTTTCTTT.

There are many counts of this clonotype. The chain joins TRBV7-6 to TRBJ2-3; TRBD2 aligns across 7 bases. The CDR3 spans 15 residues. Germline V gene lookup returns CDR1 SGHVS and CDR2 FNYEAQ. Germline trimming cut 5 bases from V and 2 bases from J; bases unmatched to any gene: 7. CDR3 amino acids: CASSQRGFATDTQYF. The CDR3 bases are TGTGCCAGCAGCCAGCGGGGATTTGCCACAGATACGCAGTATTTT.

This clonotype has ten or more counts. The chain has TRBV12-3 or TRBV12-4 and TRBJ2-1; TRBD2 might be the D (5 bases). This CDR3 spans 17 amino acids. Trimming shortened V by 4 bases and J by 3 bases, and 19 bases separated the two germline ends. CDR3 sequence: CASSSDSGASLYNEQFF. The CDR3 bases are TGTGCCAGCAGTTCGGACTCCGGAGCTTCCCTCTACAATGAGCAGTTCTTC.

This clonotype came up many times. This chain joins TRBV6-2 or TRBV6-3 and TRBJ1-5; possible D gene TRBD1, 5 bases. The CDR3 has 16 amino acids. Trimming took 0 bases from V and 4 from J, leaving 13 bases between them. Germline lookup yields CDR1 MNHEY and CDR2 SVGEGT. The CDR3 DNA follows: TGTGCCAGCAGTTACTCGAGCAGGGAGTGGAATCAGCCCCAGCATTTT. It yields the protein CASSYSSREWNQPQHF.

There are many counts of this clonotype. The chain carries TRBV9 and TRBJ1-2; D may be TRBD1 (5 bases). Trimming left V 0 bases short and J 4 bases short, with 10 bases between. CDR3 size: 14 residues. CDR1 SGDLS and CDR2 YYNGEE come from the germline V gene. The CDR3 reads CASSVGAGRYGYTF. As DNA, the CDR3 is TGTGCCAGCAGCGTAGGGGCAGGGCGCTATGGCTACACCTTC.

This clonotype was seen repeatedly, ten times or more. V and J are TRBV4-1 and TRBJ1-3; no clear D. The V and J ends lost 1 base and 9 bases respectively, with 7 bases between them. The CDR3 covers 12 residues. The germline V gene has CDR1 MGHRA and CDR2 YSYEKL. The CDR3 sequence: CASSQVVGTIYF. CDR3 bases: TGCGCCAGCAGCCAAGTGGTGGGCACCATATATTTT.

This clonotype appeared many times. The rearrangement joins TRBV5-6 to TRBJ2-2; D unclear. CDR1 is SGHDT, CDR2 YYEEEE, per germline. CDR3 length: 14 residues. V was cut by 4 bases and J by 0 bases, with 7 bases left in between. The CDR3 DNA is TGTGCCAGCAGCCCCGTTGCGAACACCGGGGAGCTGTTTTTT. Protein sequence: CASSPVANTGELFF.

In this sample, this clonotype turned up many times. V gene TRBV29-1 combines with J gene TRBJ1-2, with D possibly being TRBD1 (5 bases). Germline CDR1 reads SQVTM; CDR2 reads ANQGSEA. V lost 3 bases and J 5 bases, leaving 16 bases between the germline ends. The CDR3 contains 14 residues. CDR3: CSVDLETDFYGYTF. The CDR3 DNA is TGCAGCGTTGACTTGGAGACAGACTTTTATGGCTACACCTTC. Full variable domain (outside the CDR3, taken from reference TRBV29-1 and TRBJ1-2): SAVISQKPSRDICQRGTSLTIQCQVDSQVTMMFWYRQQPGQSLTLIATANQGSEATYESGFVIDKFPISRPNLTFSTLTVSNMSPEDSSIYLCSVDLETDFYGYTFGSGTRLTVV.

This clonotype was recorded many times. The chain combines TRBV28 with TRBJ2-1, with 8 nucleotides matching TRBD2. V dropped 6 bases and J dropped 8; count of bases not matched to a gene: 15. The CDR3 has 16 residues. Germline-derived CDR1 and CDR2 are MDHEN and SYDVKM. The CDR3 DNA sequence: TGTGCCAGCAGCAGTCATAGCGGGACACCGGTTGATGAGCAGTTCTTC. As protein: CASSSHSGTPVDEQFF.

In its sample, this clonotype was seen many times. The J gene is TRBJ2-1, the V gene TRBV20-1; 10 nucleotides agree with TRBD2. The CDR3 consists of 16 residues. The V and J ends lost 2 bases and 8 bases, in that order; junction bases with no gene match: 12. The germline CDR1 and CDR2 sequences are DFQATT and SNEGSKA (reference sequence). The CDR3 region is CSARSWTSGGEDEQFF. The CDR3 region has the DNA TGCAGTGCTAGATCTTGGACTAGCGGAGGGGAAGATGAGCAGTTCTTC.

This clonotype was picked up many times. The chain links TRBV5-1 to TRBJ2-5, with D perhaps matching TRBD2 (5 bases). V was cut by 1 base and J by 5 bases, with 12 bases left in between. Germline V gene data show CDR1 as SGHRS and CDR2 as YFSETQ. This CDR3 is 14 amino acids long. CDR3: CASSLWESSETQYF. Written as DNA, the CDR3 is TGCGCCAGCAGCTTGTGGGAGTCGAGCGAGACCCAGTACTTC. Together with reference TRBV5-1 and TRBJ2-5, the CDR3 gives the full variable domain: KAGVTQTPRYLIKTRGQQVTLSCSPISGHRSVSWYQQTPGQGLQFLFEYFSETQRNKGNFPGRFSGRQFSNSRSEMNVSTLELGDSALYLCASSLWESSETQYFGPGTRLLVL.

This clonotype appeared many times. The chain carries TRBV20-1 and TRBJ1-5; D gene unclear. The CDR3 totals 13 residues. Germline V gene data show CDR1 as DFQATT and CDR2 as SNEGSKA (reference sequence). Trimming cost V 3 bases and J 3 bases, with 9 bases left between them. CDR3 loop: CSARAGINQPQHF. The CDR3 DNA follows: TGCAGTGCTAGGGCGGGGATCAATCAGCCCCAGCATTTT.

This clonotype was seen ten or more times. The chain carries TRBV16 and TRBJ1-4; TRBD1 might be the D (6 bases). From germline, CDR1 is KGHSY and CDR2 FQNENV. Trimming shortened V by 0 bases and J by 5 bases, and 10 bases separated the two germline ends. The CDR3 sequence is 15 residues long. CDR3 bases: TGTGCCAGCAGCCAATCCAGGACAGCCAATGAAAAACTGTTTTTT. Protein product: CASSQSRTANEKLFF.

This clonotype was counted ten times or more. The chain is built from TRBV20-1 and TRBJ2-7, with D tentatively TRBD1 or TRBD2 (5 bases each). This CDR3 has 15 amino acids. Germline V gene sequence: CDR1 DFQATT, CDR2 SNEGSKA (reference sequence). Trimming shortened V by 0 bases and J by 1 base, and 13 bases separated the two germline ends. The CDR3 loop reads CSARDLGTESYEQYF. In nucleotides, the CDR3 is TGCAGTGCTAGAGACCTTGGGACGGAATCCTACGAGCAGTACTTC.

Ten or more counts support this clonotype. The chain links TRBV5-1 to TRBJ2-7; D remains ambiguous. Germline V gene sequence: CDR1 SGHRS, CDR2 YFSETQ. The CDR3 spans 13 residues. Trimming removed 2 bases at V and 3 bases at J, with 9 bases between. CDR3 DNA sequence: TGCGCCAGCAGCTTCACGGGTAGCTACGAGCAGTACTTC. Translated, it gives CASSFTGSYEQYF.

This clonotype was seen repeatedly, ten times or more. This rearrangement joins TRBV7-9 to TRBJ2-7; 7 positions match TRBD2. CDR3 length equals 14 residues. Germline CDR1 reads SEHNR; CDR2 reads FQNEAQ (reference sequence). V shed 3 bases and J 2 bases; nucleotides not matched to a gene: 4. The CDR3 spells CASSLASGTYEQYF. Written as DNA, the CDR3 is TGTGCCAGCAGCTTGGCCAGCGGGACCTACGAGCAGTACTTC.

This clonotype was observed many times. V is TRBV7-3 and J is TRBJ2-7; tentatively, D is TRBD1 or TRBD2 (5 bases each). V lost 5 bases and J lost 0, with 8 bases in between. Germline CDR1 is SGHTA and CDR2 is FQGTGA. The CDR3 totals 13 residues. CDR3 protein: CASSRDVSYEQYF. The DNA for the CDR3 is TGTGCCAGCAGCCGGGACGTCTCCTACGAGCAGTACTTC.

This clonotype has ten or more counts. The rearrangement links TRBV6-1 to TRBJ2-5, with 7 positions matching TRBD2. CDR1 MNHNS and CDR2 SASEGT come from the germline V gene. The CDR3 has 15 amino acids. V shed 8 bases and J 4 bases; nucleotides not matched to a gene: 13. CDR3 sequence reads: CASSGGGPYAETQYF. Here the CDR3 DNA reads TGTGCCAGCTCCGGCGGGGGACCATACGCAGAGACCCAGTACTTC.

This clonotype was seen once. V is TRBV6-5 and J is TRBJ2-5, with D possibly being TRBD1 (5 bases). Germline V gene lookup returns CDR1 MNHEY and CDR2 SVGAGI. This CDR3 region has 16 residues. V was cut by 4 bases and J by 5 bases, with 20 bases left in between. The CDR3 DNA follows: TGTGCCAGCAGTTCTTCACCAGGGCGAGGTCAGGAGACCCAGTACTTC. It codes for CASSSSPGRGQETQYF.

The rearrangement joins TRBV15 to TRBJ1-5, with TRBD1 matching 11 bases. V shed 0 bases and J 4 bases; nucleotides not matched to a gene: 14. The CDR3 sequence is 20 residues long. In germline, CDR1 is LNHNV, CDR2 YYDKDF (reference sequence). The CDR3 loop is CATSRDIGQGARGLNQPQHF. CDR3 DNA sequence: TGTGCCACCAGCAGAGATATAGGACAGGGGGCGCGAGGGCTGAATCAGCCCCAGCATTTT.

This clonotype was detected many times. V is TRBV20-1 and J is TRBJ1-4, with D uncertain. The CDR3 spans 14 residues. In germline, CDR1 is DFQATT, CDR2 SNEGSKA (reference sequence). V shed 6 bases and J shed 5 bases, with 16 bases lying between them. DNA for the CDR3: TGCAGTGCCCCGTCTGGGATAAGGAATGAAAAACTGTTTTTT. Translating it yields CSAPSGIRNEKLFF.

This clonotype occurred many times. The chain couples TRBV27 to TRBJ2-5; D uncertain. V lost 2 bases and J 6 bases, leaving 10 bases between the germline ends. Germline CDR1 is MNHEY and CDR2 is SMNVEV (reference sequence). This CDR3 has 13 amino acids. CDR3 in DNA: TGTGCCAGCAGTTTACTCAATCAGAAGACCCAGTACTTC. It encodes CASSLLNQKTQYF.

This clonotype was seen repeatedly, ten times or more. The J gene is TRBJ1-3, the V gene TRBV20-1; D not certain. V lost 1 base, J lost 0 bases, and 4 bases lay in between. There are 13 residues in the CDR3. CDR1 is DFQATT, CDR2 SNEGSKA, per germline (reference sequence). The CDR3 nucleotides read TGCAGTGCTAGAGGAGACTCTGGAAACACCATATATTTT. Its protein is CSARGDSGNTIYF.

This clonotype has only a few counts. This chain uses TRBV24-1 with TRBJ1-5; D is ambiguous. This CDR3 region has 13 residues. Germline values: CDR1 KGHDR, CDR2 SFDVKD. The V end was cut by 6 bases, the J end by 1 base, with 6 bases between. CDR3 amino acids: CATSLGSNQPQHF. In DNA, the CDR3 is TGTGCCACCAGTCTAGGGAGCAATCAGCCCCAGCATTTT.

This clonotype has a count of ten or more. The genes are TRBV2 and TRBJ1-2; TRBD1 is a possible D gene (5 bases). Germline V CDR1 and CDR2: SNHLY, FYNNEI. The CDR3 covers 13 residues. Between the trimmed V and J ends, which lost 5 bases and 5 bases, there was a span of 12 bases. The DNA of the CDR3 is TGTGCCAGCAGTAAGGGGCCGAGGTATGGCTACACCTTC. Translation: CASSKGPRYGYTF.